This TCR beta chain emerged from a study of T cells in Graves' hyperthyroidism and ophthalmopathy. TCR beta CDR3 regions were amplified from RNA. Initially, a first-round RT-PCR of the TCR CDR3 employed the HTBI primer set. TCRdb itself ran the multiplex PCR reads through MiXCR, one entry per CDR3 protein. The sample lists 460,000 or so distinct CDR3 sequences; around 14% were seen once. The CDR3 runs 15 residues. V shed 3 bases and J 3 bases; nucleotides not matched to a gene: 8. Per germline, CDR1 LNHDA and CDR2 SQIVND (reference sequence). Stable hyperthyroidism: no ophthalmopathy progression over 18 months of follow-up. Every diagnosis used clinical symptoms, serum thyroxine and TRAb, thyroid ultrasound and orbital computed tomography. Fresh peripheral blood, more than 8 ml of it, supplied the PBMCs. This clonotype was seen a handful of times.

The sample comprised blood. This clonotype was obtained from a woman between 18 and 30 years old with Graves' hyperthyroidism. J is TRBJ2-7 and V is TRBV19, with 7 bases lining up with TRBD2. CDR3 nucleotides: TGTGCCAGTAGTATCCCGGGAGGACCTTTCTACGAGCAGTACTTC. This gives the protein CASSIPGGPFYEQYF. Full variable domain (remainder filled in from reference TRBV19 and TRBJ2-7): DGGITQSPKYLFRKEGQNVTLSCEQNLNHDAMYWYRQDPGQGLRLIYYSQIVNDFQKGDIAEGYSVSREKKESFPLTVTSAQKNPTAFYLCASSIPGGPFYEQYFGPGTRLTVT.